A selection of T cell receptor beta chains follows, all from one sample in a study of shared clonotypes between healthy human individuals. Sequenced by immunoSEQ multiplex PCR; TCRdb stores in-frame clones only, minus some. The sample has around 1.1 million clones, around 82% seen once; the top ten hold roughly 0.55%. The material sequenced was memory CD4+ T cells from PBMCs. The source is a man younger than 30 in good health. Some clones in this sample may be carry-over from other donors' samples. CDR3s include the opening cysteine and the closing phenylalanine or tryptophan. D genes are given only for firm matches. Clone sizes are given selectively: once, few, many, or a class where the clone is expanded.

abundance	v_gene	len	d_gene	j_gene	CDR3aa	CDR3nt
NA	TRBV7-2	16	TRBD2	TRBJ2-4	CASSFLAGVEKNIQYF	TGTGCCAGCAGCTTTTTAGCGGGAGTTGAGAAAAACATTCAGTACTTC
NA	TRBV7-3	17	NA	TRBJ2-1	CASSHKGDTSSYNEQFF	TGTGCCAGCAGCCACAAGGGGGACACCAGCTCCTACAATGAGCAGTTCTTC
NA	TRBV4-1	14	TRBD1	TRBJ1-5	CASSQWDSYQPQHF	TGCGCCAGCAGCCAATGGGACAGTTATCAGCCCCAGCATTTT
NA	TRBV2	14	NA	TRBJ2-1	CASMGPSGRGEQFF	TGTGCCAGCATGGGCCCATCGGGACGGGGTGAGCAGTTCTTC
NA	TRBV6-1	15	NA	TRBJ1-2	CASSEAPDSRGGYTF	TGTGCCAGCAGTGAGGCCCCCGACAGTCGAGGTGGCTACACCTTC
NA	TRBV7-8	14	TRBD2	TRBJ2-7	CASSFISGSSEQYF	TGTGCCAGCAGCTTTATTAGCGGGAGCTCGGAGCAGTACTTC
NA	TRBV5-1	15	TRBD2	TRBJ2-7	CASSLGREGQDEQYF	TGCGCCAGCAGCTTGGGGCGGGAGGGCCAAGACGAGCAGTACTTC
NA	TRBV28	12	NA	TRBJ1-2	CASSLWTHGYTF	TGTGCCAGCAGTTTATGGACTCATGGCTACACCTTC
NA	TRBV5-1	14	TRBD1	TRBJ2-5	CASSSDRGWETQYF	TGCGCCAGCAGCTCGGACAGGGGATGGGAGACCCAGTACTTC
NA	TRBV15	12	TRBD1	TRBJ1-2	CATRTGNYGYTF	TGTGCCACCAGGACAGGGAACTATGGCTACACCTTC
NA	TRBV6-5	12	NA	TRBJ1-2	CATRGGSPLWTF	TGTGCCACCCGAGGCGGGTCTCCTCTATGGACCTTC
NA	TRBV28	12	NA	TRBJ2-7	CASSDQRYEQYF	TGTGCCAGCAGTGATCAGAGATACGAGCAGTACTTC
NA	TRBV7-2	14	NA	TRBJ1-3	CASSQEGQRNTIYF	TGTGCCAGCAGCCAGGAGGGACAAAGAAACACCATATATTTT
NA	TRBV25-1	14	NA	TRBJ2-2	CASSEFGDTGELFF	TGTGCCAGCAGTGAATTTGGGGACACCGGGGAGCTGTTTTTT
NA	TRBV11-2	11	NA	TRBJ2-5	CASSFLGTQYF	TGTGCCAGCAGCTTTCTGGGGACCCAGTACTTC
NA	TRBV6-1	17	NA	TRBJ1-3	CASSEAFTGLSGNTIYF	TGTGCCAGCAGTGAAGCGTTCACAGGATTGAGCGGAAACACCATATATTTT
NA	TRBV5-1	15	NA	TRBJ1-1	CASSGRGSQNTEAFF	TGCGCCAGCAGCGGGCGGGGGTCGCAGAACACTGAAGCTTTCTTT
NA	TRBV12-2	14	NA	TRBJ2-7	CASRTRTSGYEQYF	TGTGCAAGTCGCACAAGGACTAGCGGCTACGAGCAGTACTTC
NA	TRBV9	14	NA	TRBJ2-7	CASSRDLGSYEQYF	TGTGCCAGCAGCCGGGACTTGGGCTCCTACGAGCAGTACTTC
once	TRBV5-4	16	TRBD2	TRBJ2-2	CASSSRVTSGSGELFF	TGTGCCAGCAGCTCGCGGGTTACTAGCGGGTCCGGGGAGCTGTTTTTT
NA	TRBV19	17	NA	TRBJ1-2	CASSTPGPPTSNYGYTF	TGTGCCAGTAGTACCCCGGGACCTCCCACCTCTAACTATGGCTACACCTTC
NA	TRBV5-1	16	TRBD1	TRBJ1-1	CASSLAGQGLNTEAFF	TGCGCCAGCAGCTTGGCGGGACAGGGATTGAACACTGAAGCTTTCTTT
NA	TRBV2	15	NA	TRBJ1-5	CASSEEGPSVQPQHF	TGTGCCAGCAGTGAAGAGGGACCATCCGTTCAGCCCCAGCATTTT
NA	TRBV28	12	NA	TRBJ1-2	CASSHGSYGYTF	TGTGCCAGCAGCCACGGTAGCTATGGCTACACCTTC
NA	TRBV6-5	16	TRBD1	TRBJ1-1	CASSYGDRGWRTEAFF	TGTGCCAGCAGTTACGGAGACAGGGGATGGAGGACTGAAGCTTTCTTT
NA	TRBV7-3	15	TRBD2	TRBJ2-7	CASSFSSGSSYEQYF	TGTGCCAGCAGCTTTTCTAGCGGGAGCTCCTACGAGCAGTACTTC
NA	TRBV5-6	18	TRBD2	TRBJ2-4	CASSFSPGTTRSKNIQYF	TGTGCCAGCAGCTTTTCCCCAGGGACTACAAGATCCAAAAACATTCAGTACTTC
NA	TRBV5-1	13	NA	TRBJ2-7	CASSLADNREQYF	TGCGCCAGCAGCTTGGCCGACAACCGGGAGCAGTACTTC
NA	TRBV5-1	17	NA	TRBJ2-5	CASSLGAALGIQETQYF	TGCGCCAGCAGCTTGGGTGCAGCCCTGGGGATCCAAGAGACCCAGTACTTC
NA	TRBV28	13	TRBD2	TRBJ2-5	CASRWGSGETQYF	TGTGCCAGCAGGTGGGGTAGCGGGGAGACCCAGTACTTC
NA	TRBV7-8	16	NA	TRBJ2-5	CASSLGDIGRKETQYF	TGTGCCAGCAGCTTAGGAGACATCGGGCGGAAAGAGACCCAGTACTTC
few	TRBV4-3	15	NA	TRBJ2-3	CASSQSADGTDTQYF	TGCGCCAGCAGCCAAAGTGCTGATGGCACAGATACGCAGTATTTT
NA	TRBV7-3	14	NA	TRBJ2-3	CASSLVGTTDTQYF	TGTGCCAGCAGCTTAGTGGGGACCACAGATACGCAGTATTTT
NA	TRBV29-1	11	NA	TRBJ2-5	CSVAYGETQYF	TGCAGCGTTGCTTACGGTGAGACCCAGTACTTC
NA	TRBV5-4	15	NA	TRBJ2-1	CASSLGTPAAGEQFF	TGTGCCAGCAGCTTAGGTACGCCAGCGGCCGGTGAGCAGTTCTTC
NA	TRBV28	15	NA	TRBJ2-7	CASREYQRVFYEQYF	TGTGCCAGCAGAGAATACCAGCGGGTCTTCTACGAGCAGTACTTC
once	TRBV7-2	19	TRBD2	TRBJ2-3	CASSRQPGLAGGRTDTQYF	TGTGCCAGCAGCCGCCAACCGGGACTAGCGGGAGGGCGCACAGATACGCAGTATTTT
NA	TRBV9	13	NA	TRBJ2-2	CASSPQRRGELFF	TGTGCCAGCAGCCCACAACGTCGGGGGGAGCTGTTTTTT
NA	TRBV2	14	TRBD2	TRBJ2-7	CASAPLAGVSEQYF	TGTGCCAGCGCCCCGCTAGCGGGAGTCAGCGAGCAGTACTTC
NA	TRBV9	16	NA	TRBJ2-1	CASSVEGASQGNEQFF	TGTGCCAGCAGCGTAGAAGGGGCTAGTCAAGGTAATGAGCAGTTCTTC